The next 9 T cell receptor beta chains were all read from a single sample in a study of cytomegalovirus exposure and HLA in healthy donors. The PCR was carried out with 60 Vbeta primers and 13 Jbeta primers. Using immunoSEQ multiplex PCR, the repertoire was profiled, and TCRdb retains in-frame clones only, with some absent. The sample shows 150,000 or so clones, and 2% to 2.5% sits with its ten largest clones. Sequencing was carried out using PBMCs. The receptors originated from a young man in good health and CMV-seronegative.

The CDR3 is CASSIATGATYGYTF. CDR3 nucleotides: TGTGCCAGTAGTATAGCCACAGGGGCGACATATGGCTACACCTTC. J is TRBJ1-2 and V is TRBV19; 7 bases match TRBD1. CDR3 length: 15 residues. The germline CDR1 and CDR2 sequences are LNHDA and SQIVND (reference sequence). Unmatched junction bases numbered 7, after V lost 1 base and J lost 5 bases.

The chain carries TRBV5-4 and TRBJ2-5, with TRBD2 matching over 11 bases. The better agreement between TRBJ2-7 and the DNA end casts doubt on the J call. The CDR3 contains 14 residues. Germline V CDR1 and CDR2: SGHNT, YYREEE (reference sequence). The CDR3 here is CASSIIAGGREQYF. The CDR3 bases are TGTGCCAGCAGTATTATAGCGGGAGGGCGCGAGCAGTACTTC.

The chain carries TRBV11-1 and TRBJ2-3; D is ambiguous. CDR1 is SGHAT, CDR2 FQDESV, per germline (reference sequence). V dropped 7 bases and J dropped 1 base, with 12 bases sitting between them. The CDR3 extends over 14 amino acids. The CDR3 is CASILEEGTDTQYF. As DNA, the CDR3 is TGTGCCAGCATCTTGGAAGAGGGCACAGATACGCAGTATTTT.

The chain has TRBV4-1 and TRBJ2-1; TRBD2 aligns across 10 bases. Losses at the gene ends were 1 base for V and 7 bases for J; bases not matched to a gene: 10. Germline assignment: CDR1 MGHRA and CDR2 YSYEKL. The CDR3 covers 17 residues. The CDR3 bases are TGCGCCAGCAGCCAAGGCCGGGCTAGCGGGAGTGGGAATGAGCAGTTCTTC. This codes for CASSQGRASGSGNEQFF.

This chain uses TRBV4-1 with TRBJ2-5, with 9 bases lining up with TRBD2. After removal of 4 bases from V and 2 bases from J, the junction contained 14 bases not matched to a gene. The CDR3 sequence is 18 residues long. The germline CDR1 and CDR2 sequences are MGHRA and YSYEKL. CDR3 in amino acids: CASSPGVIAGDGQETQYF. The CDR3 nucleotides read TGCGCCAGCAGCCCTGGGGTAATAGCGGGGGACGGGCAAGAGACCCAGTACTTC.

The rearrangement joins TRBV27 to TRBJ2-7, with 7 bases aligning to TRBD1. Germline lookup yields CDR1 MNHEY and CDR2 SMNVEV (reference sequence). The CDR3 has 16 residues. The V segment lost 5 bases and the J segment 3 bases; nucleotides outside the gene matches: 13. The CDR3, as DNA: TGTGCCAGCAGTACGGTGGGACAGCCATTGGGCTACGAGCAGTACTTC. It is translated as CASSTVGQPLGYEQYF.

This rearrangement joins TRBV19 to TRBJ2-2; TRBD2 matches at 8 bases. Germline-derived CDR1 and CDR2 are LNHDA and SQIVND (reference sequence). The CDR3 extends over 14 amino acids. Trimming cost V 5 bases and J 5 bases; bases outside gene matches: 4. CDR3 region: CASSHSGTTGELFF. Written as DNA, the CDR3 is TGTGCCAGTAGTCATAGCGGGACGACCGGGGAGCTGTTTTTT.

The chain carries TRBV6-4 and TRBJ2-1, with 9 positions matching TRBD2. V lost 4 bases and J lost 9; bases outside the gene matches: 4. The CDR3 runs 13 residues. The germline gives CDR1 MRHNA, CDR2 SNTAGT. CDR3 nucleotides: TGTGCCAGCAGTGTATCGCGGGGGGGTGAGCAGTTCTTC. Translated: CASSVSRGGEQFF.

The chain combines TRBV10-1 with TRBJ2-1; 8 nucleotides match TRBD2. Looked up from germline, CDR1 is WNHNN and CDR2 is SYGVQD (reference sequence). Trimming removed 8 bases from V and 4 bases from J; junction bases left unmatched: 4. The CDR3 spans 13 residues. The DNA of the CDR3 is TGCGCCAGCGGGGCTAGCGGGTACAATGAGCAGTTCTTC. Protein sequence: CASGASGYNEQFF.